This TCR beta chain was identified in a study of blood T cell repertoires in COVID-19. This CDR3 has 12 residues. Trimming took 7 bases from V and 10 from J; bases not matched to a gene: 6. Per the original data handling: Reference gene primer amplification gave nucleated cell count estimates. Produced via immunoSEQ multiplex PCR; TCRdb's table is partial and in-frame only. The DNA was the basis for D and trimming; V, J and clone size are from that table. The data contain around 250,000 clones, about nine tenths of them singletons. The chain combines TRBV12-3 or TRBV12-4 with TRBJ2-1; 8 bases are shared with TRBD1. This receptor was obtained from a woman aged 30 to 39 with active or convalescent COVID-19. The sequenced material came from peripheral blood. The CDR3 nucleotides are TGTGCCAGCAATCTCGGGGACAGGGAGCAGTTCTTC. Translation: CASNLGDREQFF.